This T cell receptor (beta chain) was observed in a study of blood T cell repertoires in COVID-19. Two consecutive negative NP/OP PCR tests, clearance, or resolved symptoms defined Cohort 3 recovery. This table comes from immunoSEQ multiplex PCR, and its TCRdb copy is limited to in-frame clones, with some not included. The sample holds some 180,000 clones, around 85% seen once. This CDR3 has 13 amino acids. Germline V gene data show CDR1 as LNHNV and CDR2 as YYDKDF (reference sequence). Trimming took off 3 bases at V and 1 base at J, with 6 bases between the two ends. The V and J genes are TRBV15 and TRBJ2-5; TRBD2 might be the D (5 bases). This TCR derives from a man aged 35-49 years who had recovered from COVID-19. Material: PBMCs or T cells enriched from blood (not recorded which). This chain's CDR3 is CATSRTIQETQYF. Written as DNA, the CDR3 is TGTGCCACCAGCAGGACTATCCAAGAGACCCAGTACTTC.